The 7 T cell receptor beta chains in this list originate from one sample, sequenced in a study of naive and memory T cell subsets. TCR cDNA received a 3' ligated oligonucleotide that carried a UMI. Four PCR rounds used nested alpha and beta constant region primers plus the SP2 primer. Using its own MiXCR run on the 5' RACE reads, TCRdb lists one record per CDR3 protein. Among 55,000 to 70,000 distinct CDR3 sequences listed, more than 7% were seen once. All receptors come from a male donor in good health.

The chain's CDR3 is CASSFDSGIQYF. CDR3 coding DNA: TGCGCCAGCAGTTTCGATTCGGGCATTCAGTACTTC. The chain links TRBV5-1 to TRBJ2-4; D not resolved. Trimming left V 5 bases short and J 9 bases short, with 12 bases between. The CDR3 runs 12 residues. From germline, CDR1 is SGHRS and CDR2 YFSETQ.

This clonotype was found many times. This chain links TRBV6-2 or TRBV6-3 with TRBJ2-2; the D is unclear. This CDR3 spans 15 amino acids. The V and J ends lost 6 bases and 6 bases respectively, with 17 bases between them. Germline assignment: CDR1 MNHEY and CDR2 SVGEGT. The CDR3: CASSLPPTPAGELFF. The CDR3 DNA sequence: TGTGCCAGCAGCCTCCCACCAACTCCGGCCGGGGAGCTGTTTTTT.

V is TRBV6-6 and J is TRBJ1-2, with TRBD1 matching over 9 bases. The CDR3 loop spans 14 amino acids. The V gene's germline CDR1 is MNHNY and CDR2 SVGAGI (reference sequence). V gave up 6 bases and J gave up 4 bases; unmatched junction bases: 6. CDR3: CASSQGQGSYGYTF. The CDR3 nucleotides are TGTGCCAGCAGCCAGGGACAGGGTAGCTATGGCTACACCTTC.

There are a few counts of this clonotype. The chain is built from TRBV29-1 and TRBJ2-7; no clear D gene. V was clipped by 4 bases and J by 3 bases, with 13 bases between them. In germline, CDR1 is SQVTM, CDR2 ANQGSEA. This CDR3 comprises 13 residues. Here the CDR3 DNA reads TGCAGCGTTGTCACCGGCCTCAACTACGAGCAGTACTTC. Its translation: CSVVTGLNYEQYF.

The chain has TRBV20-1 and TRBJ2-7; D is tentatively TRBD1 or TRBD2 (5 bases each). Trimming left V 5 bases short and J 6 bases short, with 20 bases between. This CDR3 region has 14 residues. From germline, CDR1 is DFQATT and CDR2 SNEGSKA (reference sequence). CDR3 sequence reads: CSASSGTSMGEQYF. CDR3 sequence (DNA): TGCAGTGCTTCCTCCGGGACCTCGATGGGCGAGCAGTACTTC.

Ten or more counts support this clonotype. The chain is built from TRBV5-1 and TRBJ1-2; TRBD1 matches at 7 bases. Germline V gene lookup returns CDR1 SGHRS and CDR2 YFSETQ. This CDR3 is built from 13 residues. J was trimmed by 6 bases and V by 3 bases; bases with no gene match: 5. CDR3 protein: CASSSRQGDGYTF. As DNA, the CDR3 is TGCGCCAGCAGCTCCCGACAGGGTGATGGCTACACCTTC.

Turning to this clonotype: Compared with germline, one end of the junction differs, possibly owing to a read error. The chain couples TRBV20-1 to TRBJ1-5; possible D gene TRBD1, 5 bases. In germline, CDR1 is DFQATT, CDR2 SNEGSKA (reference sequence). The CDR3 covers 17 residues. The CDR3 loop is CSTRESLGGGLGQPQHF. DNA of the CDR3: TGCAGTACTAGAGAGAGCCTGGGGGGGGGACTAGGACAGCCCCAGCATTTT.